The rows below give T cell receptor beta chains drawn from one sample of a study of T-cell reconstitution after alpha-beta-depleted transplantation in children. TCRdb re-analysed the PCR reads in MiXCR, keeping a single row per CDR3 protein. The sample records around 270,000 distinct CDR3 sequences, 10% being singletons. The source was PBMCs, collected before TCRalphabeta/CD19-depleted stem cell transplant. The origin of the receptors is a boy under three years old with acute myeloid leukemia, due to receive a stem cell transplant. CDR3s include the opening cysteine and the closing phenylalanine or tryptophan. A D gene is named only where the DNA matches it firmly. A row's size may be missing; if present it is once, few, many or a size class.

J: TRBJ2-7; V: TRBV10-3; D: -; size: many; CDR3: CAISEPQGVGYEQYF; DNA: TGTGCCATCAGTGAGCCACAGGGAGTTGGCTACGAGCAGTACTTC
J: TRBJ2-2; V: TRBV5-1; D: TRBD2; size: many; CDR3: CASSLAELAGVTGELFF; DNA: TGCGCCAGCAGCTTGGCCGAACTAGCGGGGGTCACCGGGGAGCTGTTTTTT
J: TRBJ2-2; V: TRBV28; D: -; size: many; CDR3: CASSKGPNTGELFF; DNA: TGTGCCAGCTCCAAGGGTCCAAACACCGGGGAGCTGTTTTTT
J: TRBJ2-2; V: TRBV27; D: -; size: few; CDR3: CASSSYRASGELFF; DNA: TGTGCCAGCAGTTCTTACAGGGCGTCCGGGGAGCTGTTTTTT
J: TRBJ2-6; V: TRBV9; D: -; size: many; CDR3: CASSVAKGPPSPGANVLTF; DNA: TGTGCCAGCAGCGTAGCAAAGGGACCTCCCAGCCCTGGGGCCAACGTCCTGACTTTC
J: TRBJ2-2; V: TRBV6-1; D: -; size: -; CDR3: CASREGPGQRLFGELFF; DNA: TGTGCCAGCAGGGAGGGGCCGGGACAGAGACTCTTCGGGGAGCTGTTTTTT
J: TRBJ1-1; V: TRBV5-6; D: -; size: many; CDR3: CASNRPSSVEAFF; DNA: TGTGCCAGCAATCGCCCGTCGTCGGTTGAAGCTTTCTTT
J: TRBJ2-7; V: TRBV12-3/TRBV12-4; D: -; size: many; CDR3: CASSLSSDHEQYF; DNA: TGTGCCAGCAGTTTATCTTCTGACCACGAGCAGTACTTC
J: TRBJ2-4; V: TRBV12-3/TRBV12-4; D: -; size: -; CDR3: CASSLAGTKNIQYF; DNA: TGTGCCAGCAGTTTAGCCGGGACTAAAAACATTCAGTACTTC
J: TRBJ2-3; V: TRBV28; D: -; size: few; CDR3: CASSLMWGDTQYF; DNA: TGTGCCAGCAGTTTAATGTGGGGAGATACGCAGTATTTT
J: TRBJ2-7; V: TRBV7-6; D: -; size: -; CDR3: CASSITPDLYEQYF; DNA: TGTGCCAGCAGCATCACGCCGGATTTATACGAGCAGTACTTC
J: TRBJ1-4; V: TRBV6-5; D: -; size: -; CDR3: CASSYIRGRGNEKLFF; DNA: TGTGCCAGCAGTTACATCCGAGGAAGGGGTAATGAAAAACTGTTTTTT
J: TRBJ2-1; V: TRBV20-1; D: -; size: many; CDR3: CSATLADNEQFF; DNA: TGCAGTGCTACACTAGCAGACAATGAGCAGTTCTTC
J: TRBJ1-5; V: TRBV3-1; D: -; size: many; CDR3: CASSQHNQPQHF; DNA: TGTGCCAGCAGCCAACACAATCAGCCCCAGCATTTT
J: TRBJ1-6; V: TRBV3-1; D: -; size: -; CDR3: CASSLPGRSPLHF; DNA: TGTGCCAGCAGCCTGCCGGGCCGCTCACCCCTCCACTTT
J: TRBJ2-7; V: TRBV4-2; D: -; size: many; CDR3: CASSQATVYRPYEQYF; DNA: TGTGCCAGCAGCCAAGCAACCGTGTACAGGCCCTACGAGCAGTACTTC
J: TRBJ2-1; V: TRBV20-1; D: TRBD2; size: many; CDR3: CSATGTIYNEQFF; DNA: TGCAGTGCTACTGGGACTATCTACAATGAGCAGTTCTTC
J: TRBJ2-7; V: TRBV11-2; D: -; size: -; CDR3: CASSLTQAPYKQYF; DNA: TGTGCCAGCAGCTTAACTCAGGCCCCCTACAAGCAGTACTTC
J: TRBJ2-7; V: TRBV5-5; D: TRBD2; size: many; CDR3: CASSSGPGLANPEQYF; DNA: TGTGCCAGCAGCTCAGGACCGGGACTAGCGAACCCCGAGCAGTACTTC
J: TRBJ2-3; V: TRBV18; D: TRBD1; size: few; CDR3: CASSPGQGITDTQYF; DNA: TGTGCCAGCTCACCCGGACAGGGGATTACAGATACGCAGTATTTT
J: TRBJ2-2; V: TRBV6-1; D: TRBD2; size: many; CDR3: CASKGSSGTETGELFF; DNA: TGTGCCAGCAAGGGGAGTAGCGGGACGGAAACCGGGGAGCTGTTTTTT
J: TRBJ2-2; V: TRBV24-1; D: -; size: many; CDR3: CATSEGNTGELFF; DNA: TGTGCCACCAGTGAGGGAAACACCGGGGAGCTGTTTTTT
J: TRBJ2-2; V: TRBV4-2; D: -; size: many; CDR3: CASSEGTTNTGELFF; DNA: TGTGCCAGCAGCGAAGGGACAACGAACACCGGGGAGCTGTTTTTT
J: TRBJ2-7; V: TRBV20-1; D: -; size: many; CDR3: CSADRGRGPGYEQYF; DNA: TGCAGTGCTGATAGGGGGAGAGGACCCGGGTACGAGCAGTACTTC
J: TRBJ2-7; V: TRBV5-1; D: TRBD1; size: many; CDR3: CASSGSGQVTSEQYF; DNA: TGCGCCAGCAGCGGATCGGGACAGGTGACTTCCGAGCAGTACTTC
J: TRBJ1-2; V: TRBV4-3; D: -; size: many; CDR3: CASSQDHRYGYTF; DNA: TGCGCCAGCAGCCAAGACCATCGGTATGGCTACACCTTC
J: TRBJ2-3; V: TRBV14; D: -; size: -; CDR3: CASSRKTGTTSGGSTDTQYF; DNA: TGTGCCAGCAGCCGAAAGACAGGAACGACCAGCGGCGGAAGCACAGATACGCAGTATTTT
J: TRBJ2-1; V: TRBV5-1; D: TRBD2; size: many; CDR3: CASSLRTSGGSRDEQFF; DNA: TGCGCCAGCAGCTTACGGACTAGCGGGGGAAGCCGCGATGAGCAGTTCTTC
J: TRBJ1-4; V: TRBV4-1; D: TRBD1; size: many; CDR3: CASSQEQGEGEKLFF; DNA: TGCGCCAGCAGCCAAGAACAGGGGGAAGGGGAAAAACTGTTTTTT
J: TRBJ2-5; V: TRBV23-1; D: -; size: few; CDR3: CASSQKRQETQYF; DNA: TGCGCCAGCAGTCAAAAAAGGCAAGAGACCCAGTACTTC
J: TRBJ2-7; V: TRBV30; D: -; size: -; CDR3: CAWSAKGYEQYF; DNA: TGTGCCTGGAGTGCTAAGGGTTACGAGCAGTACTTC
J: TRBJ2-7; V: TRBV20-1; D: TRBD1; size: few; CDR3: CSARDRVILSYF; DNA: TGCAGTGCTAGGGACAGGGTCATTTTATCGTACTTC
J: TRBJ2-5; V: TRBV20-1; D: -; size: -; CDR3: CSARLETQYF; DNA: TGCAGTGCTAGGCTAGAGACCCAGTACTTC
J: TRBJ1-5; V: TRBV3-1; D: -; size: many; CDR3: CASSQGHNQPQHF; DNA: TGTGCCAGCAGCCAAGGACACAATCAGCCCCAGCATTTT
J: TRBJ1-2; V: TRBV20-1; D: -; size: -; CDR3: CSARERGKDYGYTF; DNA: TGCAGTGCTAGAGAGAGGGGGAAGGACTATGGCTACACCTTC
J: TRBJ2-1; V: TRBV5-1; D: -; size: many; CDR3: CASSLGQLNEQFF; DNA: TGCGCCAGCAGCTTGGGACAGCTCAATGAGCAGTTCTTC
J: TRBJ2-5; V: TRBV20-1; D: TRBD2; size: -; CDR3: CSAKLFSSGATQETQYF; DNA: TGCAGTGCTAAGCTCTTTTCCAGCGGGGCGACTCAAGAGACCCAGTACTTC
J: TRBJ1-3; V: TRBV5-6; D: -; size: many; CDR3: CASSLGRGGSGNTIYF; DNA: TGTGCCAGCAGCTTGGGCCGGGGGGGATCTGGAAACACCATATATTTT